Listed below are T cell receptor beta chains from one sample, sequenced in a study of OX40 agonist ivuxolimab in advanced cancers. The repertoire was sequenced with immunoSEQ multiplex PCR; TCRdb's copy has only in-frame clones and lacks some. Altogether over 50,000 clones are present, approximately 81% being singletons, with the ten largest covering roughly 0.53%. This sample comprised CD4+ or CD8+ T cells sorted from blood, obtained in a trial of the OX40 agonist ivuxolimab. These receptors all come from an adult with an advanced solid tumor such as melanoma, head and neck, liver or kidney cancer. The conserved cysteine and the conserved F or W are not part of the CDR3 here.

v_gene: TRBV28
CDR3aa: ASSLASGRTSHSYEQY

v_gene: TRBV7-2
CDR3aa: ASSVRPPGFETQY

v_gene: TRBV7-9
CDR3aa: ASSWDRGGGYT

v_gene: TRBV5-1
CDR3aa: ASSSLAGNTGELF

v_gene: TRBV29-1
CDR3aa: SVDRGGGYEQY

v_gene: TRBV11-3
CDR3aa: ASSLAPQETQY

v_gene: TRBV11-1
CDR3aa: ASSPGYLSYEQY

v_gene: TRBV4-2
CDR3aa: ASSLGANEKLF

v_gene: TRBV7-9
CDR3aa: ASSLDERTIY

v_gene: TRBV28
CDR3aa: ASLVGGGNQPQH

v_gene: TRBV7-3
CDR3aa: ASSLTPGDTEAF

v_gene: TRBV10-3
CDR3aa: AIRTGSTPSYGYT

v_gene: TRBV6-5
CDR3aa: ASSYAQGFGTDTQY

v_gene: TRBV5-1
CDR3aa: ASSYETGGAKGYT

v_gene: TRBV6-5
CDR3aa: ASRESSDTQY

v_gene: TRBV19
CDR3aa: ASQSGEEDYGYT

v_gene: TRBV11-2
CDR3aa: ASSLYRGDEQY

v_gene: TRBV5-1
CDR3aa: ASSLRGEGRYEQF

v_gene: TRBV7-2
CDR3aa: ASSLEEGLKTF

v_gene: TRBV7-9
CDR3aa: ASSLGQGRYGYT

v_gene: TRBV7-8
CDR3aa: ASGPNTGELF